This paragraph covers one T cell receptor beta chain sequence. The data are from a study of regulatory T cells in long-lasting Graves disease. As for time point: newly diagnosed GD, antithyroid drugs for less than 3 months. Making the TCR library involved RNA that had been extracted from PBMCs. Approximately 9 milliliters of peripheral blood were taken and placed in EDTA tubes. CDR3 length: 16 amino acids. Germline assignment: CDR1 LNHDA and CDR2 SQIVND (reference sequence). V lost 4 bases, J lost 3 bases, and 6 bases stayed unmatched. In building TCR beta libraries, iRepertoire HTBI primers were used together with Arm-PCR of CDR3 regions. TCRdb redid the calling of the multiplex PCR reads with MiXCR, one entry per CDR3 protein. The table includes about 220,000 distinct CDR3 sequences, roughly 19% detected once. The data also belong to a second study, concerning T cells in Graves' hyperthyroidism and ophthalmopathy. That source adds: Clinicians diagnosed patients from clinical symptoms, serum thyroxine and TRAb, thyroid ultrasound and orbital computed tomography. In blood, most of the thyroid clonotypes expanded above 0.001 were also present.

The receptor comes from a woman aged 30 to 39 with Graves disease. Sequencing was performed on peripheral blood mononuclear cells (PBMCs), taken at new diagnosis, from a patient treated with antithyroid drugs. J is TRBJ2-2 and V is TRBV19, with 9 bases aligning to TRBD1. The CDR3 region is CASSTRTGADTGELFF. The CDR3 DNA is TGTGCCAGTAGTACCCGGACAGGGGCAGACACCGGGGAGCTGTTTTTT.